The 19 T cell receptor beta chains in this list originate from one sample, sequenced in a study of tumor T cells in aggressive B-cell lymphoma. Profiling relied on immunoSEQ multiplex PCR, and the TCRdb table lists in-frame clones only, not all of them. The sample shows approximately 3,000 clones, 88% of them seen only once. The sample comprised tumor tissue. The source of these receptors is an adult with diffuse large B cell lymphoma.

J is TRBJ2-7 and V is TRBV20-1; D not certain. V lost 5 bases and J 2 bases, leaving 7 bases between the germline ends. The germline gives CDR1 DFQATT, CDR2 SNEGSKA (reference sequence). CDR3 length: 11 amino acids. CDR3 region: CSALDTYEQYF. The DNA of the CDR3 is TGCAGTGCTTTAGACACCTACGAGCAGTACTTC.

The CDR3 bases are TGTGCCAGCAGCCCTGCAACTTACGGTGATACGCAGTATTTT. The encoded protein is CASSPATYGDTQYF. This sequence joins TRBV9 and TRBJ2-3; D gene unclear. CDR3 size: 14 residues. V was trimmed by 4 bases and J by 6 bases, leaving 15 bases between them. CDR1 and CDR2 (germline): SGDLS, YYNGEE.

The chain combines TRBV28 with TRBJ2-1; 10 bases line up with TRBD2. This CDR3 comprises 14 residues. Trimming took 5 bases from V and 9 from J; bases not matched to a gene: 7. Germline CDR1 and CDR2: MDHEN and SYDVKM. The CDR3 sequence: CASSLPGTSVEQFF. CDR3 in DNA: TGTGCCAGCAGTCTCCCCGGGACTAGCGTTGAGCAGTTCTTC.

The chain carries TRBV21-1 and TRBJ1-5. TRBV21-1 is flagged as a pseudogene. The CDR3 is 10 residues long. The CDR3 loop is CARSFRPQHF. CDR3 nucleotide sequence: TGTGCCAGGTCCTTCCGGCCCCAGCATTTT.

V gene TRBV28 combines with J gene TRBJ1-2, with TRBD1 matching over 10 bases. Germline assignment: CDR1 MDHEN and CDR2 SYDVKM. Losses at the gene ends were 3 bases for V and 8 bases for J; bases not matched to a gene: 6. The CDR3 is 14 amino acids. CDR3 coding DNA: TGTGCCAGCAGTTTTGCGGGACAGGGGAAGGGCTACACCTTC. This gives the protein CASSFAGQGKGYTF.

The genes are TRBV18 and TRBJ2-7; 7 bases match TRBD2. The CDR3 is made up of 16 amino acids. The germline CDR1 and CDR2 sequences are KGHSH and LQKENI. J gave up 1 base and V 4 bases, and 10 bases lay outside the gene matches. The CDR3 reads CASSLGSLAASYEQYF. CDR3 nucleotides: TGTGCCAGCTCACTAGGATCCCTAGCGGCGTCCTACGAGCAGTACTTC.

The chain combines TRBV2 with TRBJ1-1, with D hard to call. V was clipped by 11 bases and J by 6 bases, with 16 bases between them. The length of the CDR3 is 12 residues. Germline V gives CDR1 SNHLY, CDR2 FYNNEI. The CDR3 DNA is TGTGCCCGCCGAGGTGGCTCTGCTGAAGCTTTCTTT. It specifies CARRGGSAEAFF.

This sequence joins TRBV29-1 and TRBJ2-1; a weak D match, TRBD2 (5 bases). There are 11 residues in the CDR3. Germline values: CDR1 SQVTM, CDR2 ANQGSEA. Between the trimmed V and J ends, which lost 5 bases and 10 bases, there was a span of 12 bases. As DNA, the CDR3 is TGCAGCGTTACCAGCGGAAGAGAGCAGTTCTTC. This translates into CSVTSGREQFF.

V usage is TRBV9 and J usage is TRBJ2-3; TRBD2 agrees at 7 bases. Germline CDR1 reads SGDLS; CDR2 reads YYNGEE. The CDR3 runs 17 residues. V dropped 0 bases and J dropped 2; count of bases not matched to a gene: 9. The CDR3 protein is CASSVGSSGHNTDTQYF. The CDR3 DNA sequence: TGTGCCAGCAGCGTAGGGTCTAGCGGACACAACACAGATACGCAGTATTTT.

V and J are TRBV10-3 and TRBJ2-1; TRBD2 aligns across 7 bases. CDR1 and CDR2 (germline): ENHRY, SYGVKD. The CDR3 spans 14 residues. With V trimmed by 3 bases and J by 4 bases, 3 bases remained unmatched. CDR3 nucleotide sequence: TGTGCCATCAGTGACGGGCGGGAGTACAATGAGCAGTTCTTC. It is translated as CAISDGREYNEQFF.

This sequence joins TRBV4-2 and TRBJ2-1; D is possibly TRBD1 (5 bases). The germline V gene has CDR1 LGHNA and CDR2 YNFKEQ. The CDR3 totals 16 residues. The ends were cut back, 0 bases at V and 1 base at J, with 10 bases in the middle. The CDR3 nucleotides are TGTGCCAGCAGCCAAGATATGGCAGGGTCCTACAATGAGCAGTTCTTC. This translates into CASSQDMAGSYNEQFF.

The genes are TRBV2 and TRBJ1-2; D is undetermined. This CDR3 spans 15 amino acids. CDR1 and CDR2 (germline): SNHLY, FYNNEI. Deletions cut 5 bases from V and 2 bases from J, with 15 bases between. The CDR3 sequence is CASSLTLNVNYGYTF. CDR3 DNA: TGTGCCAGCAGTTTGACTCTGAACGTAAACTATGGCTACACCTTC. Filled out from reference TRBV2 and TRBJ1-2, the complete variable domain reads EPEVTQTPSHQVTQMGQEVILRCVPISNHLYFYWYRQILGQKVEFLVSFYNNEISEKSEIFDDQFSVERPDGSNFTLKIRSTKLEDSAMYFCASSLTLNVNYGYTFGSGTRLTVV.

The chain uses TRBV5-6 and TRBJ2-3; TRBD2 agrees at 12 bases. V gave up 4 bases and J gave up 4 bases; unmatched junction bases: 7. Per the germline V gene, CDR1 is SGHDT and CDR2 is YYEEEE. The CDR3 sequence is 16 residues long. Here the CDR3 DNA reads TGTGCCAGCAGCCCGGGACTAGCGGGCATCGCAGATACGCAGTATTTT. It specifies CASSPGLAGIADTQYF. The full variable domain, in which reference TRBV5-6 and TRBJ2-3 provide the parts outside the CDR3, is DAGVTQSPTHLIKTRGQQVTLRCSPKSGHDTVSWYQQALGQGPQFIFQYYEEEERQRGNFPDRFSGHQFPNYSSELNVNALLLGDSALYLCASSPGLAGIADTQYFGPGTRLTVL.

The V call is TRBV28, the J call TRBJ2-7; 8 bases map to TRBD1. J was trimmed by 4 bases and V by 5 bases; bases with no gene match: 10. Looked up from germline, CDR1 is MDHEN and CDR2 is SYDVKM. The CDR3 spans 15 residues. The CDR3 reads CASSPIDRGQYEQYF. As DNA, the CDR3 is TGTGCCAGCAGTCCCATAGACAGGGGTCAGTACGAGCAGTACTTC.

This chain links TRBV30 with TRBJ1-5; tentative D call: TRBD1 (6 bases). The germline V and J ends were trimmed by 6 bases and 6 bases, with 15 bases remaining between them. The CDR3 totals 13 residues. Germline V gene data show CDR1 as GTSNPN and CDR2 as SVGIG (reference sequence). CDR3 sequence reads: CACSRGAGQPQHF. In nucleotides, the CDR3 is TGTGCCTGTTCGCGGGGGGCAGGTCAGCCCCAGCATTTT.

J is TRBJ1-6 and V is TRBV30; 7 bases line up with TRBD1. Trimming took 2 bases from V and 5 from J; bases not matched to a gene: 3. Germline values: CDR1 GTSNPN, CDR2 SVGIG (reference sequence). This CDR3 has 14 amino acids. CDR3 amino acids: CAWSQGEDNSPLHF. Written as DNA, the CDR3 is TGTGCCTGGAGTCAGGGGGAGGATAATTCACCCCTCCACTTT.

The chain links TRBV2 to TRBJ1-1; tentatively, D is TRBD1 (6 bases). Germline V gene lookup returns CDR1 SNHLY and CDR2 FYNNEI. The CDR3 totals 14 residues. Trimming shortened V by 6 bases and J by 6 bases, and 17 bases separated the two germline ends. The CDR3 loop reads CASRGNREFAEAFF. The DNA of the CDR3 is TGTGCCAGCAGGGGAAACAGGGAATTTGCTGAAGCTTTCTTT.

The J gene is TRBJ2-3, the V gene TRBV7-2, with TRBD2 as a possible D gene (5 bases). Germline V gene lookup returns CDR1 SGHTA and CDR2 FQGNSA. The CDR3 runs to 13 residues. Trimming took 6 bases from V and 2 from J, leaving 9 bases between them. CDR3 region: CASSRDFTDTQYF. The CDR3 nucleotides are TGTGCCAGCAGTCGGGATTTCACAGATACGCAGTATTTT.

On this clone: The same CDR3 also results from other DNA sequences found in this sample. CDR3 DNA sequence: TGCAGCGTCCCCAATGCAGGTGCCTATGGCTACACCTTC. Amino acids: CSVPNAGAYGYTF. The V call is TRBV29-1, the J call TRBJ1-2; D is uncertain. V dropped 6 bases and J dropped 4 bases, with 15 bases sitting between them. CDR1 is SQVTM, CDR2 ANQGSEA, per germline. This CDR3 spans 13 amino acids.